This TCR beta chain was observed in a study of shared clonotypes between healthy human individuals. Study information: The donors, two women and three men, were aged 18 to 49. Per donor, three plates held CD4 naive cells, three held CD4 memory, two held CD8 naive and one held CD8 memory. General observations from the study: Across subsets, estimated richness was generally greater for naive than for memory populations. Donor scarcity curtailed the genetic and exposure-history diversity represented herein.

As to this clone: Antigen specificity is unknown.

The CDR3 contains 16 residues. Germline CDR1 SGHTA, CDR2 FQGNSA. V was pared by 4 bases and J by 3 bases, with 18 bases between. Profiled with immunoSEQ multiplex PCR; TCRdb holds only in-frame clones, not every one. In the table there are about 92,000 clones, roughly three quarters of which are singletons. The sequence was obtained from a man under 40 in good health. The chain joins TRBV7-2 to TRBJ1-2; D ambiguous. Sequences were obtained from memory CD8+ T cells sorted from blood. Subset: CD45RO+ cells pooled with CCR7-negative TemRA cells. The CDR3 nucleotides are TGTGCCAGCAGCTCTACCCGGGGATCATTGGACTATGGCTACACCTTC. Translation: CASSSTRGSLDYGYTF. Drawing the rest from reference TRBV7-2 and TRBJ1-2, the complete variable domain is GAGVSQSPSNKVTEKGKDVELRCDPISGHTALYWYRQSLGQGLEFLIYFQGNSAPDKSGLPSDRFSAERTGGSVSTLTIQRTQQEDSAVYLCASSSTRGSLDYGYTFGSGTRLTVV.